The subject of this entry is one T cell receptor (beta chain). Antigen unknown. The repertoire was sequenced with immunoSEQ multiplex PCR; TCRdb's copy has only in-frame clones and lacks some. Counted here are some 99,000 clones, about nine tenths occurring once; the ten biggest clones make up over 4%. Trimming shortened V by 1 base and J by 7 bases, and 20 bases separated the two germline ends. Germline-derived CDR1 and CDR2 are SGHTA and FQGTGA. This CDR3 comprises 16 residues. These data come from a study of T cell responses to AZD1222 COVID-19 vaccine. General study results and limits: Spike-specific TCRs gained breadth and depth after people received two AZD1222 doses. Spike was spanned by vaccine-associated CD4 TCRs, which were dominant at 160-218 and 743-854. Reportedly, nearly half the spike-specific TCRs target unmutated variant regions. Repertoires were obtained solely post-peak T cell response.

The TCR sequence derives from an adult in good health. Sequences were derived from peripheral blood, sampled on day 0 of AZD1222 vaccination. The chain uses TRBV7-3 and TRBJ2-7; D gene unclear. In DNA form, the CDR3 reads TGTGCCAGCAGCTTAATTCCGCTAGGGCCCCCTTGGGAGCAGTACTTC. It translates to CASSLIPLGPPWEQYF.